This entry lists 4 T cell receptor beta chains sequenced from one sample in a study of vaccination effects on CD4 cells after COVID-19. Under the ViraFEST assay, PBMC were stimulated with viral peptide pools so that antigen-specific CD4+ T cells expanded. Sequencing was performed afterwards. After less than 11 days in culture, the CD4+ T cells were isolated. People in the vaccine group had not been infected with SARS-CoV-2 before, and their nucleocapsid antibodies were negative. These receptors' antigens are unknown. TCRdb's table, derived via immunoSEQ multiplex PCR, lists solely in-frame clones and lacks some. In the table there are around 25,000 clones, roughly two thirds of which are singletons. The sequences come from CD4+ T cells from PBMCs cultured with SARS-CoV-2 spike peptides, collected before COVID-19 vaccination. These receptors were collected from a human donor who received a COVID-19 vaccine.

V is TRBV29-1 and J is TRBJ2-7, with D possibly being TRBD2 (5 bases). In germline, CDR1 is SQVTM, CDR2 ANQGSEA. The CDR3 totals 11 residues. Deletions cut 5 bases from V and 6 bases from J, with 11 bases between. This CDR3 reads CSVRIRGEQYF. The CDR3 DNA sequence: TGCAGCGTTCGCATCCGGGGCGAGCAGTACTTC.

This chain joins TRBV18 and TRBJ2-3; the match to TRBD2 covers 14 bases. CDR1 is KGHSH, CDR2 LQKENI, per germline. The trim removed 4 bases at V and 3 bases at J, leaving 9 bases unmatched. The CDR3 contains 18 residues. For the CDR3, the DNA is TGTGCCAGCTCACTGGGACTAGCGGGAGTTGGGCGGACAGATACGCAGTATTTT. Its translation is CASSLGLAGVGRTDTQYF.

This chain links TRBV30 with TRBJ2-3, with TRBD2 matching 10 bases. The germline V gene has CDR1 GTSNPN and CDR2 SVGIG (reference sequence). With V trimmed by 3 bases and J by 3 bases, 12 bases remained unmatched. The CDR3 is 17 residues long. CDR3 nucleotide sequence: TGTGCCTGGAGCGCTACCCGGACTAGCGGTATAACAGATACGCAGTATTTT. This translates into CAWSATRTSGITDTQYF. The full variable domain, its missing parts supplied by reference TRBV30 and TRBJ2-3, is SQTIHQWPATLVQPVGSPLSLECTVEGTSNPNLYWYRQAAGRGLQLLFYSVGIGQISSEVPQNLSASRPQDRQFILSSKKLLLSDSGFYLCAWSATRTSGITDTQYFGPGTRLTVL.

This clone was observed a few times. The chain carries TRBV20-1 and TRBJ1-1; 8 bases line up with TRBD1. Germline V lookup: CDR1 DFQATT, CDR2 SNEGSKA (reference sequence). The junction had 8 bases not matched to a gene; V was cut back by 3 bases and J by 5 bases. The CDR3 contains 14 residues. This chain's CDR3 is CSASSGQGETEAFF. The CDR3 DNA follows: TGCAGTGCTAGTTCTGGACAGGGAGAAACTGAAGCTTTCTTT.